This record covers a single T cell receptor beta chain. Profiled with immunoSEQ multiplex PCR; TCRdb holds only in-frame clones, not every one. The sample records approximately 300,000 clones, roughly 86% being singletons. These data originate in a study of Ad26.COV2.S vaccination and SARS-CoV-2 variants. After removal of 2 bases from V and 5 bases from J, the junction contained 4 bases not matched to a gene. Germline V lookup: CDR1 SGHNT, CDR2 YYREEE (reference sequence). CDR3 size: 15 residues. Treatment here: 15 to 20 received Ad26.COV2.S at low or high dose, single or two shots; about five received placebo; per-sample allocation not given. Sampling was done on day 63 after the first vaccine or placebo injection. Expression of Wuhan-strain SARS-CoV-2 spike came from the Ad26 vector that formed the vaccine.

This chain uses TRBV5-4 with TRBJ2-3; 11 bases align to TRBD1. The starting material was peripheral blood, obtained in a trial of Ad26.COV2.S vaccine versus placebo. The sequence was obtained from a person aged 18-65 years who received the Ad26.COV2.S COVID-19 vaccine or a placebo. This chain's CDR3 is CASSFRDRGRDTQYF. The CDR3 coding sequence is TGTGCCAGCAGCTTCCGGGACAGGGGGAGAGATACGCAGTATTTT.